This entry concerns a single T cell receptor (beta chain). This CDR3 contains 15 residues. Per the germline V gene, CDR1 is MNHNS and CDR2 is SASEGT. V was cut by 8 bases and J by 5 bases, with 21 bases left in between. Profiled with immunoSEQ multiplex PCR; TCRdb holds only in-frame clones, not every one. The sample contains around 50,000 clones, 94% of which appear only once. This sample was included in a study of T cell changes during pregnancy in multiple sclerosis. The chain has TRBV6-1 and TRBJ2-5, with D maybe TRBD2 (6 bases). The specimen was CD8+ T cells from peripheral blood mononuclear cells, collected in the first trimester of pregnancy. This sequence was found in a female donor with multiple sclerosis, enrolled in a pregnancy study. Here the CDR3 reads CASSRQEGGIETQYF. Written as DNA, the CDR3 is TGTGCCAGCTCTCGCCAGGAGGGAGGAATCGAGACCCAGTACTTC.